These 9 T cell receptor beta chains share one sample of origin, sequenced in a study of cytomegalovirus exposure and HLA in healthy donors. PCR involved 60 Vbeta and 13 Jbeta primers. Here immunoSEQ multiplex PCR was the method, and the copy in TCRdb shows in-frame clones only, minus some. The table gives just over 150,000 clones; the top ten clones make up roughly 1.3% of it. The sample consisted of PBMCs. These TCRs come from a woman between 55 and 75 years old in good health and CMV-seronegative.

The V gene is TRBV5-1, the J gene TRBJ2-7, with TRBD2 identical over 14 bases. V lost 0 bases, J lost 1 base, and 6 bases stayed unmatched. This CDR3 spans 18 amino acids. The germline CDR1 and CDR2 sequences are SGHRS and YFSETQ. The CDR3 coding sequence is TGCGCCAGCAGCTTGGGACTAGCGGGAGGGCTCGGATCCTACGAGCAGTACTTC. This codes for CASSLGLAGGLGSYEQYF.

The genes are TRBV7-8 and TRBJ2-5; D gene unclear. V lost 2 bases and J 7 bases, leaving 17 bases between the germline ends. CDR3 length equals 15 residues. The germline V gene encodes CDR1 SGHVS and CDR2 FQNEAQ. The CDR3 DNA sequence: TGTGCCAGCAGCTTAAGATTATCTGGAGTTCGGACCCAGTACTTC. Residues: CASSLRLSGVRTQYF. Based on the CDR3 plus reference TRBV7-8 and TRBJ2-5, the full variable domain is GAGVSQSPRYKVAKRGQDVALRCDPISGHVSLFWYQQALGQGPEFLTYFQNEAQLDKSGLPSDRFFAERPEGSVSTLKIQRTQQEDSAVYLCASSLRLSGVRTQYFGPGTRLLVL.

The V call is TRBV18, the J call TRBJ1-1; a weak D match, TRBD1 (5 bases). V was shortened by 1 base and J by 4 bases, with 10 bases between the two germline ends. From germline, CDR1 is KGHSH and CDR2 LQKENI. The CDR3 loop spans 14 amino acids. The CDR3 region is CASSPQGIGTEAFF. For the CDR3, the DNA is TGTGCCAGCTCACCACAGGGGATTGGCACTGAAGCTTTCTTT.

The CDR3 coding sequence is TGTGCCAGCAGTATCCTAGCTGGCGAGCAGTACTTC. This gives the protein CASSILAGEQYF. This chain uses TRBV27 with TRBJ2-7, with D tentatively TRBD2 (5 bases). Germline loops: CDR1 MNHEY, CDR2 SMNVEV (reference sequence). With 5 bases removed from V and 6 bases from J, the gap between germline ends came to 11 bases. The CDR3 totals 12 residues.

The chain carries TRBV2 and TRBJ1-1; D perhaps matches TRBD1 (5 bases). CDR1 and CDR2 from the germline V gene are SNHLY and FYNNEI. Trimming shortened V by 6 bases and J by 0 bases, and 11 bases separated the two germline ends. The CDR3 has 14 residues. This chain's CDR3 is CASSLRALNTEAFF. CDR3 DNA: TGTGCCAGCAGCCTCAGGGCTTTGAACACTGAAGCTTTCTTT. The full variable domain, with the rest looked up from reference TRBV2 and TRBJ1-1, is EPEVTQTPSHQVTQMGQEVILRCVPISNHLYFYWYRQILGQKVEFLVSFYNNEISEKSEIFDDQFSVERPDGSNFTLKIRSTKLEDSAMYFCASSLRALNTEAFFGQGTRLTVV.

This rearrangement joins TRBV7-9 to TRBJ2-3; TRBD2 matches 11 bases. V lost 1 base and J lost 3; bases outside the gene matches: 3. The CDR3 is made up of 16 amino acids. In germline, CDR1 is SEHNR, CDR2 FQNEAQ (reference sequence). The CDR3 nucleotides read TGTGCCAGCAGCTTAGGACTAGCGGGAAGGACAGATACGCAGTATTTT. This sequence encodes CASSLGLAGRTDTQYF. The complete variable domain, with remaining parts taken from reference TRBV7-9 and TRBJ2-3, reads DTGVSQNPRHKITKRGQNVTFRCDPISEHNRLYWYRQTLGQGPEFLTYFQNEAQLEKSRLLSDRFSAERPKGSFSTLEIQRTEQGDSAMYLCASSLGLAGRTDTQYFGPGTRLTVL.

This chain joins TRBV5-6 and TRBJ2-7; 10 positions agree with TRBD1. Germline loops: CDR1 SGHDT, CDR2 YYEEEE. Losses at the gene ends were 4 bases for V and 4 bases for J; bases not matched to a gene: 8. This CDR3 has 15 amino acids. In DNA, the CDR3 is TGTGCCAGCAGCGGGGACAGGGGTTTTGGGTACGAGCAGTACTTC. Translation: CASSGDRGFGYEQYF. Looking up the rest from reference TRBV5-6 and TRBJ2-7 gives the full variable domain: DAGVTQSPTHLIKTRGQQVTLRCSPKSGHDTVSWYQQALGQGPQFIFQYYEEEERQRGNFPDRFSGHQFPNYSSELNVNALLLGDSALYLCASSGDRGFGYEQYFGPGTRLTVT.

This chain joins TRBV5-1 and TRBJ2-5; D is ambiguous. Germline CDR1 and CDR2: SGHRS and YFSETQ. Trimming left V 2 bases short and J 3 bases short, with 11 bases between. The CDR3 length is 14 residues. CDR3 in amino acids: CASSLYRTEETQYF. The CDR3 DNA sequence: TGCGCCAGCAGCTTATACAGAACCGAAGAGACCCAGTACTTC.

J is TRBJ1-1 and V is TRBV5-1; TRBD1 is a possible D gene (5 bases). The V gene's germline CDR1 is SGHRS and CDR2 YFSETQ. The CDR3 extends over 15 amino acids. The V end was cut by 2 bases, the J end by 0 bases, with 11 bases between. This CDR3 is CASSFTGVVNTEAFF. DNA of the CDR3: TGCGCCAGCAGCTTTACGGGGGTGGTGAACACTGAAGCTTTCTTT.